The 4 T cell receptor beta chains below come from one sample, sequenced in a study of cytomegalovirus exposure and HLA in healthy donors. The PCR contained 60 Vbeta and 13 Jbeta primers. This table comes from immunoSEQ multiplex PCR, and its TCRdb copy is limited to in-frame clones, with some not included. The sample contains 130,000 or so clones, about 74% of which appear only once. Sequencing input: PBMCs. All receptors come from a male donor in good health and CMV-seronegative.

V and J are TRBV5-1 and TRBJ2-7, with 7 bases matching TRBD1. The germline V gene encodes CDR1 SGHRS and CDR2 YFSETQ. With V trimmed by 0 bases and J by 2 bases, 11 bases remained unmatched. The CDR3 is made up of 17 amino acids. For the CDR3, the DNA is TGCGCCAGCAGCTTGGGAACGGGACAGCAAAGCGCCTACGAGCAGTACTTC. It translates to CASSLGTGQQSAYEQYF.

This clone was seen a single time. This chain's CDR3 is CASSQGAVGSPLHF. CDR3 bases: TGTGCCAGCAGTCAGGGGGCAGTCGGTTCACCCCTCCACTTT. The chain is built from TRBV6-4 and TRBJ1-6, with 8 bases identical to TRBD1. The CDR3 consists of 14 residues. Trimming at V came to 5 bases and at J to 9 bases, leaving 6 bases not matched to a gene. CDR1 and CDR2 (germline): MRHNA, SNTAGT.

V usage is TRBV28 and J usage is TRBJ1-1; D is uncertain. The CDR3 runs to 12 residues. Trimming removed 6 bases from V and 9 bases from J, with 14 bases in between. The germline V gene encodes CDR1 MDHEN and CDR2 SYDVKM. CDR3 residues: CASRENKSQAFF. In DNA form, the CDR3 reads TGTGCCAGCAGGGAGAACAAAAGCCAAGCTTTCTTT.

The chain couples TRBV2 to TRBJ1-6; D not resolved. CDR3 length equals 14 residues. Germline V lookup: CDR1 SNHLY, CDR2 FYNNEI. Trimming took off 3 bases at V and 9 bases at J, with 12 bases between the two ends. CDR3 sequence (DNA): TGTGCCAGCAGTGATGACATGTTTAGTTCACCCCTCCACTTT. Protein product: CASSDDMFSSPLHF.